The 14 T cell receptor beta chains below were found in one sample sequenced in a study of shared clonotypes between healthy human individuals. Only in-frame clones appear in the TCRdb table, and some are missing; sequencing was by immunoSEQ multiplex PCR. There are roughly 2.4 million clones in the sample; around 95% occur only once, and less than 0.15% lies in the top ten. The specimen was naive CD4+ T cells sorted from blood. Stated subset: CD45RA+ positively selected. These TCRs come from a man between 18 and 29 years old in good health.

This chain links TRBV10-3 with TRBJ2-1; possible D gene TRBD2, 6 bases. Germline assignment: CDR1 ENHRY and CDR2 SYGVKD. V was trimmed by 0 bases and J by 8 bases, leaving 20 bases between them. This CDR3 contains 17 residues. This chain's CDR3 is CAISESMSGTYGHEQFF. CDR3 in DNA: TGTGCCATCAGTGAGTCGATGTCCGGGACTTACGGCCATGAGCAGTTCTTC.

The gene calls are TRBV5-5 and TRBJ2-3, with 8 bases lining up with TRBD2. V was pared by 4 bases and J by 0 bases, with 4 bases of the junction left unmatched. The CDR3 covers 15 residues. CDR1 is SGHKS, CDR2 YYEKEE, per germline (reference sequence). The CDR3 loop reads CASSRGGTSTDTQYF. CDR3 DNA: TGTGCCAGCAGCCGCGGGGGGACGAGCACAGATACGCAGTATTTT.

Only one count was recorded for this clone. The V gene is TRBV14, the J gene TRBJ2-1; 12 bases align to TRBD2. Trimming removed 4 bases from V and 5 bases from J; junction bases left unmatched: 3. Germline V CDR1 and CDR2: SGHDN, FVKESK. The CDR3 contains 15 residues. The CDR3 here is CASSPGLAGHNEQFF. Written as DNA, the CDR3 is TGTGCCAGCAGCCCCGGACTAGCGGGGCACAATGAGCAGTTCTTC.

J is TRBJ1-4 and V is TRBV30; D gene uncertain. Germline V gene data show CDR1 as GTSNPN and CDR2 as SVGIG (reference sequence). V shed 8 bases and J shed 0 bases, with 13 bases lying between them. This CDR3 spans 14 amino acids. CDR3 nucleotides: TGTGCCCTGGGTACGATGACAACTAATGAAAAACTGTTTTTT. This sequence encodes CALGTMTTNEKLFF.

This clone came up a few times. V and J are TRBV29-1 and TRBJ2-7, with a weak D call TRBD2 (5 bases). V gave up 6 bases and J gave up 5 bases, with 17 bases separating them. The CDR3 extends over 13 amino acids. CDR1 is SQVTM, CDR2 ANQGSEA, per germline. The CDR3 loop is CSVAQRLGHEQYF. CDR3 sequence (DNA): TGCAGCGTCGCTCAGCGGTTAGGCCACGAGCAGTACTTC.

Only a few counts were recorded for this clone. V and J are TRBV4-1 and TRBJ2-5, with TRBD2 matching 8 bases. Germline V gene lookup returns CDR1 MGHRA and CDR2 YSYEKL. The J segment lost 5 bases and the V segment lost 4 bases, leaving 3 bases of the junction unmatched. The CDR3 contains 13 residues. CDR3 DNA sequence: TGCGCCAGCAGCCTTAGACTAGCGGAGACCCAGTACTTC. This encodes CASSLRLAETQYF.

V is TRBV6-5 and J is TRBJ2-1; no clear D gene. CDR1 is MNHEY and CDR2 is SVGAGI in the germline V gene. V gave up 6 bases and J gave up 7 bases, with 7 bases separating them. The CDR3 sequence is 11 residues long. CDR3 protein: CASRTRNEQFF. The CDR3 bases are TGTGCCAGCAGAACGCGTAATGAGCAGTTCTTC.

The chain uses TRBV25-1 and TRBJ1-2, with D hard to call. V lost 5 bases and J lost 4, with 14 bases in between. The CDR3 is 14 residues long. Germline V gene sequence: CDR1 MGHDK, CDR2 SYGVNS. DNA for the CDR3: TGTGCCAGCAGTACCCTGGGATTAGGCTATGGCTACACCTTC. Amino acids: CASSTLGLGYGYTF.

This chain uses TRBV10-3 with TRBJ1-3; TRBD1 matches 8 bases. Germline values: CDR1 ENHRY, CDR2 SYGVKD. This CDR3 spans 15 amino acids. With 3 bases clipped from V and 0 bases from J, the junction kept 1 base outside the gene matches. The CDR3 nucleotides read TGTGCCATCAGTGAAACAGGGGGCTCTGGAAACACCATATATTTT. This gives the protein CAISETGGSGNTIYF.

The chain combines TRBV5-4 with TRBJ2-7; 7 nucleotides align to TRBD1. Per the germline V gene, CDR1 is SGHNT and CDR2 is YYREEE (reference sequence). The CDR3 sequence is 15 residues long. The V gene end was trimmed by 1 base and the J gene end by 3 bases; junction bases not matched to a gene: 7. CDR3 amino acids: CASSLSGGYFYEQYF. CDR3 DNA sequence: TGTGCCAGCAGCTTGTCAGGGGGTTATTTCTACGAGCAGTACTTC.

Concerning this clone: Other DNA sequences in the sample encode the same CDR3. This chain uses TRBV30 with TRBJ1-1; TRBD1 might be the D (6 bases). V dropped 2 bases and J dropped 1 base, with 8 bases sitting between them. Per the germline V gene, CDR1 is GTSNPN and CDR2 is SVGIG (reference sequence). The CDR3 sequence is 13 residues long. DNA of the CDR3: TGTGCCTGGAGTACGGGGGCGAACACTGAAGCTTTCTTT. Its translation: CAWSTGANTEAFF.

As DNA, the CDR3 is TGTGCCAGCCTCCGGGGGGCCCCGACCGGGGAGCTGTTTTTT. It specifies CASLRGAPTGELFF. The J gene is TRBJ2-2, the V gene TRBV2, with a weak D call TRBD2 (7 bases). V dropped 8 bases and J dropped 5 bases, with 15 bases sitting between them. CDR1 and CDR2 from the germline V gene are SNHLY and FYNNEI. The CDR3 spans 14 residues.

To note about this clone: Distinct nucleotide sequences in the sample also encode this CDR3. The chain links TRBV5-4 to TRBJ2-7, with TRBD1 matching over 9 bases. V lost 3 bases to trimming and J lost 2 bases; unmatched junction nucleotides: 3. Germline CDR1 reads SGHNT; CDR2 reads YYREEE (reference sequence). The CDR3 totals 14 residues. This chain's CDR3 is CASSSGTGPYEQYF. The DNA of the CDR3 is TGTGCCAGCAGCTCGGGGACAGGGCCCTACGAGCAGTACTTC.

This clone was observed once. This chain joins TRBV4-3 and TRBJ2-2; 7 bases are shared with TRBD2. The CDR3 runs to 14 residues. Trimming cost V 4 bases and J 2 bases; bases outside gene matches: 1. Germline lookup yields CDR1 LGHNA and CDR2 YSLEER. CDR3 amino acids: CASSPSGNTGELFF. The CDR3 DNA sequence: TGCGCCAGCAGCCCTAGCGGCAACACCGGGGAGCTGTTTTTT.